Listed here are 13 T cell receptor beta chains from one sample, sequenced in a study of T cell repertoires in cytomegalovirus infection (dated by TCRdb to between 2018 and 2020). Instrument used: Illumina HiSeq 1500. The public reads were reanalyzed by TCRdb: fastp trimming at Q25, MiXCR alignment, in-frame beta chains only. One record per CDR3 amino acid sequence lists the most common genes and DNA. The sample data list roughly 990,000 distinct CDR3 sequences, and roughly a third of these were observed just once. The ten largest clones take up 13% of the sample. Their antigens are not known. This specimen's treatment or condition label, per the study, means: in vitro stimulation with specific CMV peptide epitopes to enrich CMV-specific T cells. Here the sequenced sample was cultured CD8+ T cells from PBMCs, taken from culture after CMV antigen stimulation. The receptor source for this set is a human donor in good health (CMV status not recorded). Some clones in this sample may be carry-over from other donors' samples.

The gene calls are TRBV13 and TRBJ2-5; TRBD2 aligns across 9 bases. J gave up 3 bases and V 5 bases, and 7 bases lay outside the gene matches. The CDR3 runs 15 residues. CDR1 is PRHDT, CDR2 FYEKMQ, per germline (reference sequence). As DNA, the CDR3 is TGTGCCAGCAGCCGCCGGATAGCGGGGGAAGAGACCCAGTACTTC. Protein product: CASSRRIAGEETQYF.

CDR3 sequence reads: CASSFRDGNYGYTF. The DNA of the CDR3 is TGTGCCAGCAGCTTTAGGGACGGAAACTATGGCTACACCTTC. The chain joins TRBV7-3 to TRBJ1-2; D is perhaps TRBD1 (5 bases). The CDR3 runs to 14 residues. Trimming took off 3 bases at V and 2 bases at J, with 10 bases between the two ends. The germline V gene has CDR1 SGHTA and CDR2 FQGTGA.

This rearrangement joins TRBV6-6 to TRBJ1-1; D ambiguous. Germline V gene data show CDR1 as MNHNY and CDR2 as SVGAGI (reference sequence). V was trimmed by 0 bases and J by 1 base, leaving 6 bases between them. The CDR3 has 14 amino acids. CDR3 sequence: CASSYSVRNTEAFF. In DNA form, the CDR3 reads TGTGCCAGCAGTTACTCTGTCCGGAACACTGAAGCTTTCTTT.

The chain recombines TRBV4-3 with TRBJ2-3; D call uncertain. Deletions cut 0 bases from V and 6 bases from J, with 13 bases between. There are 15 residues in the CDR3. Looked up from germline, CDR1 is LGHNA and CDR2 is YSLEER. The CDR3 protein is CASSQDWGPRDTQYF. The CDR3 nucleotides are TGCGCCAGCAGCCAAGATTGGGGTCCTAGGGATACGCAGTATTTT.

The V and J genes are TRBV20-1 and TRBJ2-1; a possible D gene is TRBD1 (5 bases). Trimming stripped 0 bases from V and 2 bases from J, with 11 bases between. The CDR3 runs to 15 residues. In germline, CDR1 is DFQATT, CDR2 SNEGSKA (reference sequence). The CDR3, as DNA: TGCAGTGCTAGAGATTTTAAGGGGACCTACAATGAGCAGTTCTTC. Protein: CSARDFKGTYNEQFF.

Concerning this clonotype: A much larger clone differs from this one at a single base, so this may be a read error. The rearrangement joins TRBV7-2 to TRBJ1-5; D is unclear. Germline V gene data show CDR1 as SGHTA and CDR2 as FQGNSA. The CDR3 length is 17 residues. Written as DNA, the CDR3 is TGTGCCCCATCACGGGAGGGCCTTAATAATAGCAGTCAGCCCCAGCATTTT. Its protein product is CAPSREGLNNSSQPQHF. The variable domain in full, completed from reference TRBV7-2 and TRBJ1-5, reads GAGVSQSPSNKVTEKGKDVELRCDPISGHTALYWYRQSLGQGLEFLIYFQGNSAPDKSGLPSDRFSAERTGGSVSTLTIQRTQQEDSAVYLCAPSREGLNNSSQPQHFGDGTRLSIL.

This clonotype was picked up a small number of times. The genes are TRBV5-8 and TRBJ2-1; D remains ambiguous. The CDR3 is 15 amino acids. Germline CDR1 reads SGHTS; CDR2 reads YDEGEE. V was cut by 4 bases and J by 0 bases, with 11 bases left in between. The CDR3 DNA sequence: TGTGCCAGCAGCCGGACCCAAAGCTCCTACAATGAGCAGTTCTTC. This translates into CASSRTQSSYNEQFF.

The rearrangement links TRBV5-1 to TRBJ2-5; 10 bases map to TRBD1. Looked up from germline, CDR1 is SGHRS and CDR2 is YFSETQ. This CDR3 is 16 amino acids long. The junction had 7 bases not matched to a gene; V was cut back by 3 bases and J by 2 bases. The CDR3, as DNA: TGCGCCAGCAGCTCGGGACAGGGGATGCTACAAGAGACCCAGTACTTC. This sequence encodes CASSSGQGMLQETQYF.

This clonotype came up a few times. This rearrangement joins TRBV12-3 or TRBV12-4 to TRBJ1-2; 7 bases fit TRBD1. The CDR3 runs to 13 residues. V dropped 6 bases and J dropped 2; count of bases not matched to a gene: 3. CDR3 DNA: TGTGCCAGCAGGATACAGGGGAACTATGGCTACACCTTC. Translating it yields CASRIQGNYGYTF.

This clonotype was counted a few times. The CDR3 DNA reads TGTGCCAGCAGCGAGTATCCGGGGCCCGGGGACACCGGGGAGCTGTTTTTT. Protein sequence: CASSEYPGPGDTGELFF. V is TRBV7-8 and J is TRBJ2-2; D is tentatively TRBD1 or TRBD2 (5 bases each). With 5 bases removed from V and 3 bases from J, the gap between germline ends came to 19 bases. This CDR3 is 17 amino acids long. The germline gives CDR1 SGHVS, CDR2 FQNEAQ.

This clonotype appeared a few times. The chain recombines TRBV7-6 with TRBJ2-5, with D possibly TRBD2 on 5 matching bases. The CDR3 runs 18 residues. Germline V gives CDR1 SGHVS, CDR2 FNYEAQ. Trimming cost V 4 bases and J 5 bases, with 26 bases left between them. The CDR3 DNA reads TGTGCCAGCAGCTCCAAGCGGCCGACACACCGTTTTGAGGAGACCCAGTACTTC. Its protein product is CASSSKRPTHRFEETQYF. The full variable domain, rest sourced from reference TRBV7-6 and TRBJ2-5, is GAGVSQSPRYKVTKRGQDVALRCDPISGHVSLYWYRQALGQGPEFLTYFNYEAQQDKSGLPNDRFSAERPEGSISTLTIQRTEQRDSAMYRCASSSKRPTHRFEETQYFGPGTRLLVL.

This clonotype showed up just a few times. The chain is built from TRBV27 and TRBJ2-3, with 9 nucleotides matching TRBD2. Trimming cost V 5 bases and J 2 bases; bases outside gene matches: 8. CDR1 is MNHEY, CDR2 SMNVEV, per germline (reference sequence). The length of the CDR3 is 16 residues. The CDR3 DNA is TGTGCCAGCAGTCTCCTCCCGGGACTAGCCACAGATACGCAGTATTTT. It is translated as CASSLLPGLATDTQYF.

This clonotype showed up just once. The rearrangement links TRBV20-1 to TRBJ1-5; TRBD1 matches at 7 bases. The germline V gene encodes CDR1 DFQATT and CDR2 SNEGSKA (reference sequence). The length of the CDR3 is 15 residues. The trim removed 3 bases at V and 7 bases at J, leaving 12 bases unmatched. The CDR3 is CSASLETGYSQPQHF. The CDR3 region has the DNA TGCAGTGCTAGTTTAGAGACAGGGTATTCCCAGCCCCAGCATTTT.